The present T cell receptor beta chain was sequenced within a study of CD8 T cells in Susac syndrome. Germline values: CDR1 MGHDK, CDR2 SYGVNS. Trimming took off 4 bases at V and 8 bases at J, with 12 bases between the two ends. The CDR3 spans 14 residues. Findings and limits, study-wide: Clonal expansion was absent from the CD4+ T cell repertoires in Susac syndrome. The TCR sequencing and HLA analysis in the study involved a relatively small number of individuals, as the study acknowledged.

Notes on this clonotype: Antigen specificity is unknown.

An input of roughly 0.45 to 1 ug of RNA was subjected to reverse transcription using random hexamers. TCRdb reanalysed the immunoSEQ multiplex PCR reads using MiXCR and keeps one entry per CDR3 protein. The sample carries under 200,000 distinct CDR3 sequences, over 75% recorded once. Input material: CD4+ T cells from PBMCs. The V gene is TRBV25-1, the J gene TRBJ1-6; D unclear. The TCR originated in a human donor with Susac syndrome. DNA for the CDR3: TGTGCCAGCAGTGTAACCGTCGGGGATTCACCCCTCCACTTT. It encodes CASSVTVGDSPLHF. Complete variable domain (other parts from reference TRBV25-1 and TRBJ1-6): EADIYQTPRYLVIGTGKKITLECSQTMGHDKMYWYQQDPGMELHLIHYSYGVNSTEKGDLSSESTVSRIRTEHFPLTLESARPSHTSQYLCASSVTVGDSPLHFGNGTRLTVT.